The 32 T cell receptor beta chains below were found in one sample sequenced in a study of beta chain features in type 1 diabetes. Isolated RNA was reverse transcribed in full, so expressed TCRB transcripts were sequenced. The assay was immunoSEQ multiplex PCR, and TCRdb's table has in-frame clones only and misses some. The top ten hold approximately 0.02% of the sample, which has under 450,000 clones, more than 13% seen once. Specimen: naive CD4+ T cells from blood. The source of these receptors is a woman in her late teens or twenties in good health.

The J gene is TRBJ2-1, the V gene TRBV4-3; 10 bases fit TRBD2. The germline V gene has CDR1 LGHNA and CDR2 YSLEER. The CDR3 has 17 residues. V lost 3 bases and J lost 6; bases outside the gene matches: 11. CDR3 DNA: TGCGCCAGCAGCCACCATCCCGAGAAGCGGGAGGGCAATGAGCAGTTCTTC. It is translated as CASSHHPEKREGNEQFF.

The chain recombines TRBV29-1 with TRBJ1-1; D remains ambiguous. Germline V lookup: CDR1 SQVTM, CDR2 ANQGSEA. The V and J ends lost 5 bases and 0 bases respectively, with 7 bases between them. The CDR3 is 12 residues long. The CDR3 is CSVRRVNTEAFF. The CDR3 DNA follows: TGCAGCGTTCGACGGGTGAACACTGAAGCTTTCTTT.

In regard to this clone: Germline and junction disagree at one end, which may indicate a read error. This sequence joins TRBV18 and TRBJ2-1; 8 positions match TRBD1. The CDR3 sequence is 11 residues long. CDR1 and CDR2 from the germline V gene are KGHSH and LQKENI. The CDR3 is CASSLGQGILF. CDR3 in DNA: TGTGCCAGCTCACTCGGACAGGGTATACTCTTC.

This clone was seen more than once but under ten times. This CDR3 is also generated by other DNA sequences in the sample. V is TRBV5-1 and J is TRBJ2-1; the D gene is possibly TRBD2 (6 bases). V lost 0 bases and J lost 3, with 10 bases in between. The CDR3 extends over 15 amino acids. Germline values: CDR1 SGHRS, CDR2 YFSETQ. The CDR3 sequence is CASSLEAGVYNEQFF. The CDR3 nucleotides are TGCGCCAGCAGCTTGGAAGCGGGTGTCTACAATGAGCAGTTCTTC. Drawing the rest from reference TRBV5-1 and TRBJ2-1, the complete variable domain is KAGVTQTPRYLIKTRGQQVTLSCSPISGHRSVSWYQQTPGQGLQFLFEYFSETQRNKGNFPGRFSGRQFSNSRSEMNVSTLELGDSALYLCASSLEAGVYNEQFFGPGTRLTVL.

This clone turned up a few times. The chain joins TRBV5-6 to TRBJ2-1; tentatively, D is TRBD2 (5 bases). V lost 4 bases and J lost 5, with 16 bases in between. Per germline, CDR1 SGHDT and CDR2 YYEEEE. CDR3 size: 15 residues. The CDR3 DNA reads TGTGCCAGCAGCCTGTTGACGGCCGGGAACAATGAGCAGTTCTTC. This translates into CASSLLTAGNNEQFF.

The chain carries TRBV19 and TRBJ1-2, with D perhaps TRBD1 (6 bases). Germline lookup yields CDR1 LNHDA and CDR2 SQIVND (reference sequence). This CDR3 region has 13 residues. The V and J ends lost 3 bases and 7 bases respectively, with 12 bases between them. CDR3 region: CASSIRTESGYTF. CDR3 coding DNA: TGTGCCAGTAGTATCCGGACAGAGAGTGGCTACACCTTC.

The CDR3 reads CASSQDRYRAFANYGYTF. In nucleotides, the CDR3 is TGCGCCAGCAGCCAAGATCGTTACAGGGCGTTTGCTAACTATGGCTACACCTTC. The rearrangement links TRBV4-3 to TRBJ1-2, with D perhaps TRBD1 (6 bases). Per the germline V gene, CDR1 is LGHNA and CDR2 is YSLEER. This CDR3 spans 18 amino acids. V lost 0 bases and J lost 0, with 17 bases in between.

This clone has only a few counts. This chain connects TRBV5-1 to TRBJ2-7, with 8 positions matching TRBD1. With 0 bases clipped from V and 4 bases from J, the junction kept 3 bases outside the gene matches. The V gene's germline CDR1 is SGHRS and CDR2 YFSETQ. This CDR3 has 14 residues. CDR3 coding DNA: TGCGCCAGCAGCTTGGTGACAGGGGTGTACGAGCAGTACTTC. This translates into CASSLVTGVYEQYF.

The chain employs TRBV5-6 and TRBJ2-1, with D unclear. V was cut by 2 bases and J by 1 base, with 7 bases left in between. Looked up from germline, CDR1 is SGHDT and CDR2 is YYEEEE. The CDR3 length is 14 residues. The CDR3 nucleotides read TGTGCCAGCAGCTTAACTGCATCCTACAATGAGCAGTTCTTC. Encoded protein: CASSLTASYNEQFF.

The rearrangement joins TRBV29-1 to TRBJ1-4; possibly TRBD1 for D (5 bases). The CDR3 runs to 14 residues. Germline V lookup: CDR1 SQVTM, CDR2 ANQGSEA. Trimming cost V 1 base and J 5 bases, with 11 bases left between them. The CDR3 DNA reads as TGCAGCGTTGAAGTCGGGGGAATAAATGAAAAACTGTTTTTT. This translates into CSVEVGGINEKLFF.

The chain uses TRBV9 and TRBJ2-7, with 10 bases aligning to TRBD2. Germline CDR1 reads SGDLS; CDR2 reads YYNGEE. This CDR3 is 17 amino acids long. After removal of 0 bases from V and 6 bases from J, the junction contained 12 bases not matched to a gene. The CDR3 DNA follows: TGTGCCAGCAGCGTAGCCCCGAGTACTAGCGGGACCTTCGAGCAGTACTTC. Translating it yields CASSVAPSTSGTFEQYF.

This chain uses TRBV9 with TRBJ2-1; 11 nucleotides agree with TRBD2. CDR3 length: 15 amino acids. Germline values: CDR1 SGDLS, CDR2 YYNGEE. The junction had 4 bases not matched to a gene; V was cut back by 2 bases and J by 6 bases. DNA for the CDR3: TGTGCCAGCAGCGTCGGGACTAGCGGTGCCAATGAGCAGTTCTTC. Its protein is CASSVGTSGANEQFF.

This clone was seen a handful of times. This rearrangement joins TRBV28 to TRBJ1-1; D is undetermined. CDR1 is MDHEN, CDR2 SYDVKM, per germline. This CDR3 comprises 14 residues. Trimming stripped 2 bases from V and 3 bases from J, with 10 bases between. CDR3 bases: TGTGCCAGCAGTTTAATCGGTTTCGACACTGAAGCTTTCTTT. Translating it yields CASSLIGFDTEAFF.

This clone was detected only a few times. The chain is built from TRBV5-1 and TRBJ2-7, with 7 bases aligning to TRBD1. V was clipped by 7 bases and J by 6 bases; unmatched bases: 13. Germline values: CDR1 SGHRS, CDR2 YFSETQ. The CDR3 loop spans 14 amino acids. CDR3 bases: TGCGCCAGCGCAACCCGGGACAGCCTACTCGAGCAGTACTTC. Protein sequence: CASATRDSLLEQYF.

The chain employs TRBV5-1 and TRBJ2-5; no definite D call. The CDR3 sequence is 16 residues long. With 1 base removed from V and 1 base from J, the gap between germline ends came to 14 bases. Looked up from germline, CDR1 is SGHRS and CDR2 is YFSETQ. The CDR3 here is CASSLIQQITQETQYF. In nucleotides, the CDR3 is TGCGCCAGCAGCTTGATTCAACAAATAACCCAAGAGACCCAGTACTTC.

The chain employs TRBV19 and TRBJ1-5, with 9 bases that match TRBD1. The CDR3 extends over 13 amino acids. Germline V CDR1 and CDR2: LNHDA, SQIVND (reference sequence). V lost 4 bases and J lost 9; bases outside the gene matches: 4. CDR3 nucleotide sequence: TGTGCCAGTAGTAAGACAGGGGGAAGGCCCCAGCATTTT. It encodes CASSKTGGRPQHF.

The V call is TRBV4-1, the J call TRBJ2-5, with D unresolved. The CDR3 totals 15 residues. V lost 1 base and J lost 7, with 16 bases in between. The germline CDR1 and CDR2 sequences are MGHRA and YSYEKL. CDR3 sequence (DNA): TGCGCCAGCAGCCAAGCTGAGCTAACTCTTGGGACCCAGTACTTC. As protein: CASSQAELTLGTQYF.

This clone showed up just a few times. This chain uses TRBV29-1 with TRBJ2-4, with D perhaps TRBD1 (5 bases). The V gene's germline CDR1 is SQVTM and CDR2 ANQGSEA. Trimming pared 7 bases from V and 7 bases from J, leaving 17 bases between. This CDR3 is 13 amino acids long. The CDR3 sequence is CSAGAQGSNIQYF. CDR3 bases: TGCAGCGCTGGGGCCCAAGGGTCGAACATTCAGTACTTC. Drawing the rest from reference TRBV29-1 and TRBJ2-4, the complete variable domain is SAVISQKPSRDICQRGTSLTIQCQVDSQVTMMFWYRQQPGQSLTLIATANQGSEATYESGFVIDKFPISRPNLTFSTLTVSNMSPEDSSIYLCSAGAQGSNIQYFGAGTRLSVL.

This chain joins TRBV5-1 and TRBJ2-7; TRBD2 agrees at 12 bases. The CDR3 extends over 14 amino acids. V trimming: 6 bases; J trimming: 6 bases; junction bases outside the gene matches: 7. Germline V gene sequence: CDR1 SGHRS, CDR2 YFSETQ. The CDR3: CASTLAGGSREQYF. The CDR3 coding sequence is TGCGCCAGCACCCTAGCGGGAGGGTCTCGCGAGCAGTACTTC.

The chain has TRBV25-1 and TRBJ2-7; D may be TRBD1 (5 bases). The CDR3 extends over 15 amino acids. Germline V CDR1 and CDR2: MGHDK, SYGVNS. V was trimmed by 5 bases and J by 4 bases, leaving 18 bases between them. This CDR3 is CASSTNQGSQYEQYF. For the CDR3, the DNA is TGTGCCAGCAGTACTAATCAGGGCAGCCAGTACGAGCAGTACTTC.

This clone occurred a few times. V is TRBV2 and J is TRBJ2-7; no clear D. V lost 7 bases and J 1 base, leaving 11 bases between the germline ends. The CDR3 contains 13 residues. Germline-derived CDR1 and CDR2 are SNHLY and FYNNEI. CDR3 residues: CASIDTGSYEQYF. CDR3 nucleotide sequence: TGTGCCAGCATAGACACCGGATCCTACGAGCAGTACTTC.

This clone was seen only a few times. The chain is built from TRBV5-1 and TRBJ2-5; 10 bases agree with TRBD2. After removal of 1 base from V and 4 bases from J, the junction contained 7 bases not matched to a gene. Germline V lookup: CDR1 SGHRS, CDR2 YFSETQ. This CDR3 is built from 16 residues. CDR3 DNA: TGCGCCAGCAGCTTGTCCCTAGCGGGAGTTGGAGAGACCCAGTACTTC. It yields the protein CASSLSLAGVGETQYF.

V usage is TRBV7-9 and J usage is TRBJ1-4, with unresolved D. This CDR3 has 14 amino acids. V was shortened by 3 bases and J by 7 bases, with 12 bases between the two germline ends. Looked up from germline, CDR1 is SEHNR and CDR2 is FQNEAQ (reference sequence). The CDR3 here is CASSLVATGEKLFF. CDR3 DNA: TGTGCCAGCAGCTTGGTGGCCACGGGTGAAAAACTGTTTTTT.

There are a few counts of this clone. The rearrangement joins TRBV12-5 to TRBJ2-5; the match to TRBD1 covers 9 bases. Trimming at V came to 7 bases and at J to 6 bases, leaving 12 bases not matched to a gene. Germline values: CDR1 LGHNT, CDR2 FRNRAP. CDR3 size: 15 residues. The DNA for the CDR3 is TGTGCTAGTGCCCTGTCGGGACAGGGCTCGAAGACCCAGTACTTC. Translation: CASALSGQGSKTQYF.

There are a few counts of this clone. V is TRBV29-1 and J is TRBJ2-1; possibly TRBD1 for D (5 bases). CDR1 is SQVTM and CDR2 is ANQGSEA in the germline V gene. Trimming stripped 3 bases from V and 3 bases from J, with 12 bases between. This CDR3 is built from 14 residues. Written as DNA, the CDR3 is TGCAGCGTTGAGGGGCAGATAGTCTACAATGAGCAGTTCTTC. This encodes CSVEGQIVYNEQFF.

A word on this clone: This specimen includes other DNA sequences encoding the same CDR3. V is TRBV9 and J is TRBJ2-5; D unclear. Germline V gene lookup returns CDR1 SGDLS and CDR2 YYNGEE. The CDR3 length is 12 residues. Trimming took 2 bases from V and 5 from J, leaving 7 bases between them. CDR3 sequence reads: CASSVTEETQYF. The CDR3 DNA sequence: TGTGCCAGCAGCGTTACGGAGGAGACCCAGTACTTC. Based on the CDR3 plus reference TRBV9 and TRBJ2-5, the full variable domain is DSGVTQTPKHLITATGQRVTLRCSPRSGDLSVYWYQQSLDQGLQFLIQYYNGEERAKGNILERFSAQQFPDLHSELNLSSLELGDSALYFCASSVTEETQYFGPGTRLLVL.

V gene TRBV7-9 combines with J gene TRBJ2-7; 7 bases fit TRBD1. CDR3 length equals 16 residues. Trimming took 6 bases from V and 4 from J; bases not matched to a gene: 15. From germline, CDR1 is SEHNR and CDR2 FQNEAQ (reference sequence). The CDR3 spells CASSHTPGQKLYEQYF. The CDR3 bases are TGTGCCAGCAGTCATACTCCGGGACAGAAATTATACGAGCAGTACTTC.

This clone showed up just a few times. The V gene is TRBV19, the J gene TRBJ1-5, with D possibly TRBD1 on 5 matching bases. V dropped 3 bases and J dropped 3 bases, with 12 bases sitting between them. There are 15 residues in the CDR3. Germline V gene data show CDR1 as LNHDA and CDR2 as SQIVND (reference sequence). The CDR3 loop is CASSMLGGANQPQHF. The CDR3 DNA sequence: TGTGCCAGTAGTATGCTAGGAGGGGCCAATCAGCCCCAGCATTTT.

The chain recombines TRBV15 with TRBJ2-5; D gene unclear. CDR1 LNHNV and CDR2 YYDKDF come from the germline V gene (reference sequence). V lost 1 base, J lost 1 base, and 7 bases lay in between. The CDR3 loop spans 14 amino acids. In DNA form, the CDR3 reads TGTGCCACCAGCAGAGGTACAGCCCAAGAGACCCAGTACTTC. Translation: CATSRGTAQETQYF.

This clone turned up a few times. The DNA for the CDR3 is TGTGCCAGCAGCCCAATCGACAGGGCCCTCACAGATACGCAGTATTTT. This gives the protein CASSPIDRALTDTQYF. The chain carries TRBV14 and TRBJ2-3; TRBD1 matches at 7 bases. CDR1 SGHDN and CDR2 FVKESK come from the germline V gene. The CDR3 is made up of 16 amino acids. V was clipped by 4 bases and J by 2 bases; unmatched bases: 9.

The V and J genes are TRBV10-3 and TRBJ2-1; no clear D gene. Germline CDR1 and CDR2: ENHRY and SYGVKD. The V end was cut by 4 bases, the J end by 7 bases, with 11 bases between. CDR3 length equals 13 residues. The CDR3 coding sequence is TGTGCCATCAGTGTATCAGGTCGAAATGAGCAGTTCTTC. Protein product: CAISVSGRNEQFF.

The chain carries TRBV7-9 and TRBJ2-7; possibly TRBD1 for D (6 bases). Germline V gene sequence: CDR1 SEHNR, CDR2 FQNEAQ (reference sequence). This CDR3 has 17 residues. V was clipped by 5 bases and J by 2 bases, with 22 bases between them. The CDR3 region is CASSHPARTALTYEQYF. In DNA form, the CDR3 reads TGTGCCAGCAGCCACCCCGCTCGGACAGCCCTAACCTACGAGCAGTACTTC.